This T cell receptor (beta chain) was observed in a study of beta chain features in type 1 diabetes. This CDR3 has 15 residues. Germline V gene data show CDR1 as LNHDA and CDR2 as SQIVND (reference sequence). Study-wide results and caveats: Within each of all four CD4+ subsets, Type 1 diabetes patients had TCRB CDR3s that were moderately but significantly shorter. Cells carrying high TCR expression could end up over-represented when cDNA is sequenced.

cDNA synthesis used the whole RNA isolate, giving expressed TCRB sequences. Using immunoSEQ multiplex PCR, the repertoire was profiled, and TCRdb retains in-frame clones only, with some absent. The repertoire holds a few hundred thousand clones, 9.6% seen once, with over 0.45% in the top ten. On this clone: Antigen unknown.

The material sequenced was central memory CD4+ T cells from blood. This chain uses TRBV19 with TRBJ2-5, with D possibly called TRBD1 or TRBD2 (6 bases each). The closer fit of TRBJ2-7 to the DNA end suggests the J call may be wrong. This receptor was identified in a young man with type 1 diabetes. The CDR3 here is CASSLRQDYSYEQYF. The CDR3 DNA sequence: TGTGCCAGTAGTCTCCGACAGGACTACTCCTACGAGCAGTACTTC.